This TCR beta chain was obtained from a study of shared T cell receptors in the human thymus. Some clones are missing from TCRdb's copy, which holds only in-frame ones; the method was immunoSEQ multiplex PCR. The table includes about 380,000 clones, 95% detected once. From germline, CDR1 is MNHEY and CDR2 SMNVEV (reference sequence). Trimming took 3 bases from V and 7 from J, leaving 13 bases between them. The CDR3 runs to 14 residues. The sequenced material came from thymocytes. This sequence was found in a human donor. V is TRBV27 and J is TRBJ1-5, with TRBD1 as a possible D gene (6 bases). DNA for the CDR3: TGTGCCAGCAGTTTGGGGACAACGACACAGCCCCAGCATTTT. Its protein is CASSLGTTTQPQHF.